These T cell receptor beta chains were read from a single sample in a study of CXCR3-negative and CXCR3-positive naive CD8 T cells. Using the 5' RACE reads, TCRdb records one entry per CDR3 protein without DNA. The sample table includes roughly 99,000 distinct CDR3 sequences. The material sequenced was naive CXCR3+ CD8+ T cells from blood. The source is a human donor in good health. Some clones in this sample may be carry-over from other donors' samples. The CDR3 runs from the conserved cysteine through the conserved F or W. The order of the fields is V gene, CDR3 length, J gene, CDR3 protein.

>TRBV10-1|13|TRBJ1-2
CASSETGNYGYTF
>TRBV20-1|18|TRBJ2-2
CSAQSSRGAPANTGELFF
>TRBV27|13|TRBJ2-1
CAIFDLIRNEQFF
>TRBV29-1|14|TRBJ2-7
CSVEGPGGDYEQYF
>TRBV4-1|16|TRBJ2-3
CASSQGRPPSTDTQYF
>TRBV29-1|13|TRBJ1-2
CSVEVFDRSVFTF
>TRBV13|13|TRBJ2-3
CASSPDGTDTQYF
>TRBV20-1|13|TRBJ2-7
CSASRPGSYEQYF
>TRBV12-3/TRBV12-4|16|TRBJ2-2
CASSNPGGAYTGELFF
>TRBV7-9|11|TRBJ2-5
CASSSQETQYF
>TRBV29-1|13|TRBJ2-1
CSVHTSSYNQQFF
>TRBV20-1|16|TRBJ2-1
CSARDGAGGMYNEQFF
>TRBV12-3/TRBV12-4|14|TRBJ2-5
CASSGERGPETQYF
>TRBV27|13|TRBJ1-4
CASSLTGNEKLFF
>TRBV11-2|16|TRBJ2-3
CASSLPAGELTDTQYF
>TRBV7-9|15|TRBJ2-2
CASSFVSGGPGELFF
>TRBV23-1|21|TRBJ2-3
CASSQSRNIIAGGIYTDTQYF
>TRBV14|13|TRBJ2-7
CASSHRGPYEQYF
>TRBV20-1|13|TRBJ2-7
CSARKAVSYEQYF
>TRBV29-1|15|TRBJ2-7
CSVEVGFGPGGEQYF
>TRBV7-6|14|TRBJ2-1
CASTTMGRNNEQFF
>TRBV12-3/TRBV12-4|13|TRBJ2-3
CASRTGPTNTQYF
>TRBV5-1|20|TRBJ2-2
CASSPRWLNTGGVNTGELFF
>TRBV4-1|16|TRBJ1-1
CASSQVEQGLGTEAFF
>TRBV7-2|12|TRBJ2-3
CAGSTSSYTQYF
>TRBV7-9|15|TRBJ2-3
CASSPPVGLTDTQYF
>TRBV27|15|TRBJ1-2
CASTMGGSSIYGYTF